This T cell receptor (beta chain) was sequenced during a study of tissue T cells after allogeneic stem cell transplantation. Whole-study findings and limits: Across patients, clones rarely overlapped, yet motif clusters were shared tissue-specifically. The study did not identify alloreactive or antigen-specific tissue TCRs, and some clones might be persisting host cells.

A word on this clone: Its antigen is currently unknown. Gene names follow the mouse nomenclature. The CDR3 goes on 1 residue after the read ends, and that part is filled in from the germline J gene.

Per the germline V gene, CDR1 is KGHPV and CDR2 is FQNQEV (reference sequence). After removal of 4 bases from V and 2 bases from J, the junction contained 4 bases not matched to a gene. This CDR3 contains 16 residues. Produced via immunoSEQ multiplex PCR; TCRdb's table is partial and in-frame only. The table lists roughly 2,800 clones, just under 45% of them singletons. Time point indicated: mouse harvest day 14 after allogeneic transplant. Mouse grafts combined 10^7 T-cell-depleted bone marrow cells with 10^6 splenic CD5+ T cells. Sequences were obtained from gut tissue. The rearrangement links TRBV26 to TRBJ2-2; 10 nucleotides agree with TRBD1. This TCR came from a female BALB/c mouse given C57BL/6 T cells with graft-versus-host disease after an allogeneic hematopoietic cell transplant. The covered CDR3 bases are TGTGCCAGCAGTCCGCCGGGACAGGGGAACACCGGGCAGCTCTAC. The encoded protein is CASSPPGQGNTGQLY. The full-length CDR3 reads as CASSPPGQGNTGQLYF.